This T cell receptor (beta chain) came from a study of control samples from healthy donors and cancer patients. Of note for this clone: Sequence at one end of the junction differs from germline and may be a read error. In the same sample, other DNA sequences code for this CDR3.

Germline CDR1 SGHNT, CDR2 YYREEE (reference sequence). There are 15 residues in the CDR3. The table came from immunoSEQ multiplex PCR; TCRdb's copy has only in-frame clones and leaves some out. The sample has about 160,000 clones, about 90% seen once. This TCR was recovered from a man aged 25 to 40 in good health. The chain joins TRBV5-4 to TRBJ2-6, with TRBD1 as a possible D gene (5 bases). The sample comprised blood. CDR3 DNA: TGTGCCAGCAGCTTGGACCCCTCTGGGGCCAACGTTCTGACTTTC. Translated, it gives CASSLDPSGANVLTF.